The rows below give T cell receptor beta chains drawn from one sample of a study of CD8+ T cells in alopecia areata. Assay: immunoSEQ multiplex PCR; the TCRdb copy retains only in-frame clones and omits some. The sample carries 100,000 to 150,000 clones, about 57% recorded once. The sample was CD4+ T cells sorted from blood, taken at week 0. The origin of the receptors is a human donor with alopecia areata. Each CDR3 is given with its conserved first and last residue. A D gene is named only where the DNA matches it firmly. Where a row states a size, it is once, few, many or the class of an expanded clone; other rows omit it.

J: TRBJ2-5; V: TRBV5-4; D: NA; size: few; DNA: TGTGCCAGCAGCTTGGATCAAGAGACCCAGTACTTC; CDR3: CASSLDQETQYF
J: TRBJ2-7; V: TRBV7-9; D: NA; size: NA; DNA: TGTGCCAGCAGCTTAGCCACAGGGTACGAGCAGTACTTC; CDR3: CASSLATGYEQYF
J: TRBJ2-4; V: TRBV27; D: TRBD1; size: NA; DNA: TGTGCCAGCAGTTTGGGCAGACAGGGTATAAACATTCAGTACTTC; CDR3: CASSLGRQGINIQYF
J: TRBJ2-7; V: TRBV7-2; D: NA; size: NA; DNA: TGTGCCAGCAGCCCCGCCCGGGTAGCTTCCCCCTACGAGCAGTACTTC; CDR3: CASSPARVASPYEQYF
J: TRBJ2-5; V: TRBV7-2; D: NA; size: few; DNA: TGTGCCAGCAGCTTGTTTACCGAGACCCAGTACTTC; CDR3: CASSLFTETQYF
J: TRBJ2-2; V: TRBV9; D: NA; size: NA; DNA: TGTGCCAGCAGCGCCGGGTACCCCTCATCCCCCCGGGAGCTGTTTTTT; CDR3: CASSAGYPSSPRELFF
J: TRBJ2-1; V: TRBV9; D: NA; size: NA; DNA: TGTGCCAGCAGCGTAGTAAGCCAGGAGCGGGTAAGCGATGAGCAGTTCTTC; CDR3: CASSVVSQERVSDEQFF
J: TRBJ2-5; V: TRBV5-5; D: NA; size: few; DNA: TGTGCCAGCAGCTTCCGGGGCGGAACCGTACAAGAGACCCAGTACTTC; CDR3: CASSFRGGTVQETQYF
J: TRBJ1-1; V: TRBV14; D: NA; size: NA; DNA: TGTGCCAGCAGCCAAGATGGGGACGGCGAAGCTTTCTTT; CDR3: CASSQDGDGEAFF
J: TRBJ1-2; V: TRBV11-2; D: NA; size: NA; DNA: TGTGCCAGCAGCTTACAGGAGGGGTATGGCTACACCTTC; CDR3: CASSLQEGYGYTF
J: TRBJ2-5; V: TRBV18; D: TRBD2; size: NA; DNA: TGTGCCAGCTCACCCTCACGGACTAGCTCCCAAGAGACCCAGTACTTC; CDR3: CASSPSRTSSQETQYF
J: TRBJ2-2; V: TRBV2; D: NA; size: NA; DNA: TGTGCCAGCGGGGGGCTCGCGAACACCGGGGAGCTGTTTTTT; CDR3: CASGGLANTGELFF
J: TRBJ2-3; V: TRBV29-1; D: TRBD2; size: few; DNA: TGCAGCGTTGGGCCCTCTAGCGGGGGGGGCACAGATACGCAGTATTTT; CDR3: CSVGPSSGGGTDTQYF
J: TRBJ1-5; V: TRBV6-6; D: NA; size: NA; DNA: TGTGCCAGCAGGAACGGGGGAGGTCAGCCCCAGCATTTT; CDR3: CASRNGGGQPQHF
J: TRBJ2-7; V: TRBV29-1; D: TRBD2; size: NA; DNA: TGCAGCGTCGGGGGGGCCGGGAACGAGCAGTACTTC; CDR3: CSVGGAGNEQYF
J: TRBJ2-1; V: TRBV5-4; D: TRBD2; size: many; DNA: TGTGCCAGCAGCTCAAAGCGGGAGGGGGAAAATGAGCAGTTCTTC; CDR3: CASSSKREGENEQFF
J: TRBJ2-2; V: TRBV14; D: NA; size: NA; DNA: TGTGCCAGCAGGAGAGGGACGGGCGCCGGGGAGCTGTTTTTT; CDR3: CASRRGTGAGELFF
J: TRBJ2-3; V: TRBV5-1; D: NA; size: once; DNA: TGCGCCAGCAGCCGTGAGGCTCACACAGATACGCAGTATTTT; CDR3: CASSREAHTDTQYF
J: TRBJ2-3; V: TRBV5-1; D: TRBD2; size: NA; DNA: TGCGCCAGCAGCTCAGGGACTAGCGGGAGGGTCACAGATACGCAGTATTTT; CDR3: CASSSGTSGRVTDTQYF
J: TRBJ2-2; V: TRBV9; D: TRBD1; size: NA; DNA: TGTGCCAGCAGCGGCCGGGACAGTTACACCGGGGAGCTGTTTTTT; CDR3: CASSGRDSYTGELFF
J: TRBJ1-2; V: TRBV20-1; D: TRBD1; size: NA; DNA: TGCAGTGCTAGACCCGGGACAGACCACACCTTC; CDR3: CSARPGTDHTF
J: TRBJ1-4; V: TRBV29-1; D: TRBD1; size: NA; DNA: TGCAGCGTTGAACTAGGGACAGGGGGAGTTGGAGAAAAACTGTTTTTT; CDR3: CSVELGTGGVGEKLFF
J: TRBJ2-5; V: TRBV28; D: NA; size: NA; DNA: TGTGCCAGCAGACCAACGGGTGCGGAGACCCAGTACTTC; CDR3: CASRPTGAETQYF
J: TRBJ2-3; V: TRBV5-6; D: NA; size: NA; DNA: TGTGCCAGCAGCTTGAAGGAGGCAAGAGGCACAGATACGCAGTATTTT; CDR3: CASSLKEARGTDTQYF
J: TRBJ2-7; V: TRBV27; D: NA; size: NA; DNA: TGTGCCAGCAGTTTATATGGGTCCTACGAGCAGTACTTC; CDR3: CASSLYGSYEQYF
J: TRBJ2-1; V: TRBV7-2; D: TRBD2; size: NA; DNA: TGTGCCAGCAGCTCGAGTGGACTAGCGGTATCCTACAATGAGCAGTTCTTC; CDR3: CASSSSGLAVSYNEQFF
J: TRBJ1-4; V: TRBV9; D: NA; size: NA; DNA: TGTGCCAGCAGCGTAGCGGGCGGGACTAATGAAAAACTGTTTTTT; CDR3: CASSVAGGTNEKLFF
J: TRBJ1-2; V: TRBV4-1; D: TRBD1; size: NA; DNA: TGCGCCAGCAGCCAAGAAATGATCACAGGGGGCGGTTTGTTTGGCTACACCTTC; CDR3: CASSQEMITGGGLFGYTF
J: TRBJ2-2; V: TRBV5-1; D: TRBD2; size: once; DNA: TGCGCCAGCAGCGGATGGGGACTAGCGGAGAACACCGGGGAGCTGTTTTTT; CDR3: CASSGWGLAENTGELFF
J: TRBJ2-1; V: TRBV28; D: TRBD2; size: NA; DNA: TGTGCCAGCAGTACACTCATGCTAGCGGGAAACGACAATGAGCAGTTCTTC; CDR3: CASSTLMLAGNDNEQFF
J: TRBJ2-5; V: TRBV5-1; D: TRBD1; size: NA; DNA: TGCGCCAGCAGCTGGACCAGCCTTGGACAGGGTGGGGTGAAGACCCAGTACTTC; CDR3: CASSWTSLGQGGVKTQYF
J: TRBJ1-1; V: TRBV18; D: NA; size: NA; DNA: TGTGCCAGCTCGGAAGAAGGACAGCAAATCACTGAAGCTTTCTTT; CDR3: CASSEEGQQITEAFF
J: TRBJ1-1; V: TRBV11-2; D: TRBD1; size: NA; DNA: TGTGCCAGCAGCCGGGGACAGGGGGCGTATAAGGACACTGAAGCTTTCTTT; CDR3: CASSRGQGAYKDTEAFF
J: TRBJ2-1; V: TRBV4-3; D: NA; size: NA; DNA: TGCGCCAGCAGCCAAGATAGACTCACCTATGAGCAGTTCTTC; CDR3: CASSQDRLTYEQFF
J: TRBJ1-1; V: TRBV9; D: NA; size: NA; DNA: TGTGCCAGCAGCGTAGGCCCTGGTAGGGAACGGAACACTGAAGCTTTCTTT; CDR3: CASSVGPGRERNTEAFF
J: TRBJ2-5; V: TRBV11-2; D: NA; size: few; DNA: TGTGCCAGCAGCTCCAGACTCGTGGGGGAGACCCAGTACTTC; CDR3: CASSSRLVGETQYF
J: TRBJ2-2; V: TRBV4-1; D: NA; size: few; DNA: TGCGCCAGCAGCCAGAACGGGGAGCTGTTTTTT; CDR3: CASSQNGELFF
J: TRBJ2-3; V: TRBV28; D: NA; size: NA; DNA: TGTGCCAGCAGGGACAGTTTGAGCCCCGCCGATACGCAGTATTTT; CDR3: CASRDSLSPADTQYF
J: TRBJ2-5; V: TRBV5-4; D: TRBD1; size: NA; DNA: TGTGCCAGCAGCTTGGGAGCAGGGACAGAACAAGAGACCCAGTACTTC; CDR3: CASSLGAGTEQETQYF
J: TRBJ1-1; V: TRBV6-5; D: NA; size: NA; DNA: TGTGCCAGCACCCCGGGGGGAACTGAAGCTTTCTTT; CDR3: CASTPGGTEAFF
J: TRBJ2-7; V: TRBV7-2; D: NA; size: NA; DNA: TGTGCCAGCAGCAGGGGGTCTGCGTACGAGCAGTACTTC; CDR3: CASSRGSAYEQYF
J: TRBJ2-5; V: TRBV5-4; D: TRBD2; size: NA; DNA: TGTGCCAGCAACCTCCTTAGCGGGAGTGAGGAGACCCAGTACTTC; CDR3: CASNLLSGSEETQYF
J: TRBJ1-1; V: TRBV28; D: TRBD1; size: NA; DNA: TGTGCCAGCACGAGACAGGGGCCGATGAACACTGAAGCTTTCTTT; CDR3: CASTRQGPMNTEAFF
J: TRBJ2-3; V: TRBV7-9; D: NA; size: NA; DNA: TGTGCCAGCAGCTTAGGATGGGACATTGGGGTCACAGATACGCAGTATTTT; CDR3: CASSLGWDIGVTDTQYF
J: TRBJ2-3; V: TRBV4-3; D: NA; size: NA; DNA: TGCGCCAGCAGCCAAGCAGAACCTCACGTCGATACGCAGTATTTT; CDR3: CASSQAEPHVDTQYF
J: TRBJ2-4; V: TRBV4-1; D: NA; size: few; DNA: TGCGCCAGCAGCCGATCGTTGACTGTAGCCAAAAACATTCAGTACTTC; CDR3: CASSRSLTVAKNIQYF